This T cell receptor (beta chain) was recovered during a study of type 1 regulatory T cells. About the study: This in vitro CD4 product, T-allo10, is enriched for Tr1 cells and alloantigen-specific.

With regard to this clonotype: The antigen is not known. It is unclear where the CDR3 begins or ends on the DNA, so no DNA is shown, and the CDR3 is as TCRdb lists it.

The CDR3 is 13 residues long, ends included. TCRdb ran MiXCR on the reads and lists one entry per CDR3 protein. The top ten hold under 5% of the sample, which has 25,000 or so distinct CDR3 sequences, less than 50% seen once. J is TRBJ2-1 and V is TRBV7-5. TRBV7-5 is an annotated pseudogene. The receptor's source is a human donor in good health. The specimen sequenced was cultured T cells, either the whole culture or a sorted T cell fraction (not recorded which). This chain's CDR3 is CISVSEAHGVQFF.